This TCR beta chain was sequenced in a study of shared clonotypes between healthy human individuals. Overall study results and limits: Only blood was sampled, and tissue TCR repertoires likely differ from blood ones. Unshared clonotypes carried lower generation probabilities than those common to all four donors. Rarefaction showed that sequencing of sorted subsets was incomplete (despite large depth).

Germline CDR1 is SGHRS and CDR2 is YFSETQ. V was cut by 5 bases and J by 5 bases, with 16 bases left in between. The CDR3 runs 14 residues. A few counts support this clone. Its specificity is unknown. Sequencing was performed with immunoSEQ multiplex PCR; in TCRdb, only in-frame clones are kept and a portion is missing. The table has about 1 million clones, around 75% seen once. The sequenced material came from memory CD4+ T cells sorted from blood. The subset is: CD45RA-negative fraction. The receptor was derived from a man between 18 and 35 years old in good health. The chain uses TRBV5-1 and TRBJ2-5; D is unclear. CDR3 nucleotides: TGCGCCAGCAGAACCCAGAATGTGCCGGAGACCCAGTACTTC. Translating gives CASRTQNVPETQYF. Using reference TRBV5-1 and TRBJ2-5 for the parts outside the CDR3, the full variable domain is KAGVTQTPRYLIKTRGQQVTLSCSPISGHRSVSWYQQTPGQGLQFLFEYFSETQRNKGNFPGRFSGRQFSNSRSEMNVSTLELGDSALYLCASRTQNVPETQYFGPGTRLLVL.